The rows below give T cell receptor beta chains drawn from one sample of a study of shared clonotypes between healthy human individuals. Data came from immunoSEQ multiplex PCR; TCRdb stores just in-frame clones and leaves some out. The sample shows roughly 2.6 million clones, over 85% of them seen only once. The sample comprised naive CD4+ T cells sorted from blood. The receptors derive from a young man in good health. Each CDR3 is given with its conserved first and last residue. D genes are given only for firm matches. Size tells how often a clone was seen (once, few, many) or the class of an expanded clone, and some rows leave it out.

TRBV5-1	.	.	TRBJ2-5	TGCGCCAGCAACCTCCCCGGAGCAGAGACCCAGTACTTC	CASNLPGAETQYF
TRBV28	.	.	TRBJ1-5	TGTGCCAGCAGTTTATCGGGGTTGAGTCAGCCCCAGCATTTT	CASSLSGLSQPQHF
TRBV4-1	.	TRBD2	TRBJ2-7	TGCGCCAGCAGCCCTAGGCATAGCGGGGGCAGCTCCTACGAGCAGTACTTC	CASSPRHSGGSSYEQYF
TRBV6-1	.	.	TRBJ2-7	TGTGCCAGCAACCCCTACGGGGGAAATTCCTACGAGCAGTACTTC	CASNPYGGNSYEQYF
TRBV27	.	TRBD1	TRBJ1-4	TGTGCCAGCAGACGTACAGGGGTCCGGGGGGAAAAACTGTTTTTT	CASRRTGVRGEKLFF
TRBV5-6	.	.	TRBJ1-6	TGTGCCAGCAGCCTGGGGTGGAGGAGTAATTCACCCCTCCACTTT	CASSLGWRSNSPLHF
TRBV5-1	.	.	TRBJ1-6	TGCGCCAGCAGCTTGACGGGACAAGAGAGTTCACCCCTCCACTTT	CASSLTGQESSPLHF
TRBV27	.	TRBD2	TRBJ2-7	TGTGCCAGCAGTTTACACTGGACTAGCGGAGCCTACGAGCAGTACTTC	CASSLHWTSGAYEQYF
TRBV9	.	TRBD1	TRBJ2-5	TGTGCCAGCAGCGATACAGGGGTTTCCCCCCCTCAGTACTTC	CASSDTGVSPPQYF
TRBV5-6	.	TRBD1	TRBJ1-2	TGTGCCAGCAGCTTGGGGGGACAGAACTATGGCTACACCTTC	CASSLGGQNYGYTF
TRBV4-1	.	.	TRBJ1-1	TGCGCCAGCAGCCAAGGGGATAGGGCGAACACTGAAGCTTTCTTT	CASSQGDRANTEAFF
TRBV14	.	.	TRBJ2-7	TGTGCCAGCAGCCAACAGGGGGGATACGAGCAGTACTTC	CASSQQGGYEQYF
TRBV11-3	.	TRBD2	TRBJ2-1	TGTGCCAGCAGCCGCGGGACTACCAACAATGAGCAGTTCTTC	CASSRGTTNNEQFF
TRBV30	.	TRBD1	TRBJ1-5	TGTGCCTGGGGACGGGGACAGGAGAATCAGCCCCAGCATTTT	CAWGRGQENQPQHF
TRBV6-5	once	TRBD2	TRBJ2-1	TGTGCCAGCAGTTACGGGACTAGCGGGAATGAGCAGTTCTTC	CASSYGTSGNEQFF
TRBV6-1	.	TRBD1	TRBJ2-7	TGTGCCAGCAGTGGAAAAGACAGGGCTCCCTCCTACGAGCAGTACTTC	CASSGKDRAPSYEQYF
TRBV6-6	.	.	TRBJ1-3	TGTGCCAGCACCAACGAGAGGAGGGCTGGAAACACCATATATTTT	CASTNERRAGNTIYF
TRBV5-1	.	.	TRBJ1-4	TGCGCCAGCAGCTTGCTAGGTGCAACTAATGAAAAACTGTTTTTT	CASSLLGATNEKLFF
TRBV2	.	TRBD1	TRBJ2-7	TGTGCCAGCAGCCGGGACAGGGCCGTCTACGAGCAGTACTTC	CASSRDRAVYEQYF
TRBV28	once	TRBD1	TRBJ1-1	TGTGCCAGCAGATTTCCCCCCGGGACAGGTAACACTGAAGCTTTCTTT	CASRFPPGTGNTEAFF
TRBV27	.	.	TRBJ2-1	TGTGCCAGCAGTCCCTTAGGGCGGTACAATGAGCAGTTCTTC	CASSPLGRYNEQFF
TRBV28	.	.	TRBJ2-5	TGTGCCAGCAGTTTAAAAGCCAGGGAGCAGTACTTC	CASSLKAREQYF
TRBV19	.	.	TRBJ1-4	TGTGCCAGTAGTGGATCGTTTAATGGTGAAAAACTGTTTTTT	CASSGSFNGEKLFF
TRBV27	.	.	TRBJ2-7	TGTGCCAGCAGTCGAGCGGGTGAAACCTCCTACGAGCAGTACTTC	CASSRAGETSYEQYF
TRBV5-6	.	.	TRBJ2-1	TGTGCCAGCAGCTCCGGGACCGGTCCCTACAATGAGCAGTTCTTC	CASSSGTGPYNEQFF
TRBV28	.	.	TRBJ1-1	TGTGCCAGCAGTTTACTTCGGGACACTGAAGCTTTCTTT	CASSLLRDTEAFF
TRBV10-1	.	.	TRBJ2-3	TGCGCCAGCAGTGGAACGTGGGGATCCACAGATACGCAGTATTTT	CASSGTWGSTDTQYF
TRBV9	.	.	TRBJ2-3	TGTGCCAGCAGCGTAGGGGGCGGGGCTAGCACAGATACGCAGTATTTT	CASSVGGGASTDTQYF
TRBV10-3	.	TRBD2	TRBJ2-7	TGTGCCATCAGAGCGACTAGCGGGATCCCCTACGAGCAGTACTTC	CAIRATSGIPYEQYF
TRBV5-4	.	TRBD1	TRBJ2-5	TGTGCCAGCAGCGCACGACAGGGACCCCAAGAGACCCAGTACTTC	CASSARQGPQETQYF
TRBV4-1	.	.	TRBJ2-1	TGCGCCAGCAGCCCCTGGGGGTCCTACAATGAGCAGTTCTTC	CASSPWGSYNEQFF
TRBV9	.	.	TRBJ2-5	TGTGCCAGCAGCGTAGGGGGTGGGCAAGAGACCCAGTACTTC	CASSVGGGQETQYF